The present entry profiles one T cell receptor (beta chain) with its context. These data are taken from a study of control samples from healthy donors and cancer patients. Using immunoSEQ multiplex PCR, the repertoire was profiled, and TCRdb retains in-frame clones only, with some absent. The table has approximately 100,000 clones, over 65% seen once. The germline gives CDR1 SGHTA, CDR2 FQGNSA. There are 14 residues in the CDR3. Trimming took off 4 bases at V and 8 bases at J, with 17 bases between the two ends. V is TRBV7-2 and J is TRBJ1-1; a weak D match, TRBD1 (5 bases). Input material: blood. This sequence originates from a woman aged 40-49 years in good health. The CDR3 protein is CASSSGPYHQEAFF. The CDR3 nucleotides are TGTGCCAGCAGCTCGGGGCCATACCATCAAGAAGCTTTCTTT. Using reference TRBV7-2 and TRBJ1-1 for the parts outside the CDR3, the full variable domain is GAGVSQSPSNKVTEKGKDVELRCDPISGHTALYWYRQSLGQGLEFLIYFQGNSAPDKSGLPSDRFSAERTGGSVSTLTIQRTQQEDSAVYLCASSSGPYHQEAFFGQGTRLTVV.